A single TCR beta chain is shown here with its context. Its antigen remains unknown. The data originate from a study of CD8 T cells in ankylosing spondylitis. Study-wide findings and caveats: The authors reported significant enrichment of disease-linked clones in matched ankylosing spondylitis synovial fluid. The study identified a TCR beta motif of about eight highly homologous variants that appeared characteristic of ankylosing spondylitis blood.

MiXCR, run by TCRdb on the 5' RACE reads, gives a single entry per CDR3 protein. Here the sample spans 130,000 or so distinct CDR3 sequences, approximately 17% being singletons. Sequencing used blood, either unsorted or a sorted T cell fraction (not recorded which). This TCR was sampled from a male donor with ankylosing spondylitis.

The chain's CDR3 is CASSLATGGYSYEQYF. Written as DNA, the CDR3 is TGTGCCAGCAGCTTAGCCACAGGGGGGTACTCCTACGAGCAGTACTTC. The V gene is TRBV11-2, the J gene TRBJ2-7; 8 nucleotides line up with TRBD1. The CDR3 extends over 16 amino acids. V lost 1 base, J lost 0 bases, and 5 bases stayed unmatched. Germline V CDR1 and CDR2: SGHAT, FQNNGV.